The 27 T cell receptor beta chains below were found in one sample sequenced in a study of OX40 agonist ivuxolimab in advanced cancers. TCRdb's copy holds only in-frame clones and misses some; the assay was immunoSEQ multiplex PCR. The sample has about 70,000 clones; 65% to 85% are singletons. The sequencing used CD4+ or CD8+ T cells sorted from blood, collected in a trial of the OX40 agonist ivuxolimab. The source of these receptors is an adult with an advanced solid tumor such as melanoma, head and neck, liver or kidney cancer.

V and J are TRBV7-6 and TRBJ2-5; D is unclear. The germline gives CDR1 SGHVS, CDR2 FNYEAQ. The ends were cut back, 3 bases at V and 2 bases at J, with 4 bases in the middle. The CDR3 is 12 residues long. The CDR3 sequence: CASSFGQETQYF. The CDR3 nucleotides are TGTGCCAGCAGCTTTGGTCAAGAGACCCAGTACTTC.

The rearrangement links TRBV30 to TRBJ1-2; tentatively, D is TRBD1 (6 bases). The germline V gene has CDR1 GTSNPN and CDR2 SVGIG (reference sequence). The ends were cut back, 2 bases at V and 7 bases at J, with 11 bases in the middle. This CDR3 is built from 12 residues. CDR3 amino acids: CAWSPGVSGYTF. The CDR3, as DNA: TGTGCCTGGAGTCCAGGGGTTTCTGGCTACACCTTC.

The chain employs TRBV6-1 and TRBJ2-3; D tentatively reads TRBD1 or TRBD2 (6 bases each). Germline V lookup: CDR1 MNHNS, CDR2 SASEGT. With 7 bases removed from V and 2 bases from J, the gap between germline ends came to 16 bases. The CDR3 is 15 amino acids. The CDR3 spells CASKKGGSDTDTQYF. In nucleotides, the CDR3 is TGTGCCAGCAAAAAAGGGGGGAGCGACACAGATACGCAGTATTTT.

The table lists this clone with a count of one. This chain links TRBV9 with TRBJ2-5; D gene ambiguous. In germline, CDR1 is SGDLS, CDR2 YYNGEE. Trimming stripped 4 bases from V and 2 bases from J, with 6 bases between. The CDR3 sequence is 12 residues long. The CDR3 is CASSTSQETQYF. The CDR3 nucleotides are TGTGCCAGCAGCACGAGTCAAGAGACCCAGTACTTC. Full variable domain (outside the CDR3, taken from reference TRBV9 and TRBJ2-5): DSGVTQTPKHLITATGQRVTLRCSPRSGDLSVYWYQQSLDQGLQFLIQYYNGEERAKGNILERFSAQQFPDLHSELNLSSLELGDSALYFCASSTSQETQYFGPGTRLLVL.

As DNA, the CDR3 is TGTGCCAGCACCGGGACGGTCGGAAACGAGCAGTACTTC. Amino acid sequence: CASTGTVGNEQYF. The chain employs TRBV7-8 and TRBJ2-7, with D perhaps matching TRBD1 or TRBD2 (5 bases each). Germline assignment: CDR1 SGHVS and CDR2 FQNEAQ. Trimming pared 7 bases from V and 5 bases from J, leaving 15 bases between. CDR3 length: 13 residues.

This clone was observed once. The gene calls are TRBV13 and TRBJ1-2, with a tentative D call TRBD1 (5 bases). The CDR3 is made up of 14 amino acids. Germline V gene lookup returns CDR1 PRHDT and CDR2 FYEKMQ (reference sequence). V was trimmed by 5 bases and J by 1 base, leaving 11 bases between them. Written as DNA, the CDR3 is TGTGCCAGCAGCGACAGACAGCGTAACTATGGCTACACCTTC. It is translated as CASSDRQRNYGYTF.

CDR3 in DNA: TGTGCCAGCTCACCACCGCAGGGATATTCATGGGTGCAGTTCTTC. It yields the protein CASSPPQGYSWVQFF. This chain connects TRBV18 to TRBJ2-1; D is possibly TRBD1 (5 bases). This CDR3 contains 15 residues. With 0 bases removed from V and 12 bases from J, the gap between germline ends came to 18 bases. CDR1 is KGHSH and CDR2 is LQKENI in the germline V gene.

V is TRBV7-2 and J is TRBJ1-5; D gene ambiguous. Germline CDR1 is SGHTA and CDR2 is FQGNSA. The ends were cut back, 1 base at V and 0 bases at J, with 7 bases in the middle. The CDR3 loop spans 15 amino acids. The CDR3 spells CASSLVGTSNQPQHF. CDR3 in DNA: TGTGCCAGCAGCTTAGTTGGCACTAGCAATCAGCCCCAGCATTTT.

V usage is TRBV7-3 and J usage is TRBJ2-1; 13 bases map to TRBD2. This CDR3 has 16 amino acids. Germline trimming cut 2 bases from V and 4 bases from J; bases unmatched to any gene: 2. Germline V CDR1 and CDR2: SGHTA, FQGTGA. In DNA, the CDR3 is TGTGCCAGCAGCTTAGAACTAGCGGGGGGGTACAATGAGCAGTTCTTC. It specifies CASSLELAGGYNEQFF.

The chain recombines TRBV7-2 with TRBJ2-5, with TRBD2 identical over 7 bases. J lost 5 bases, V lost 4 bases, and 10 bases had no gene match. The CDR3 loop spans 15 amino acids. In germline, CDR1 is SGHTA, CDR2 FQGNSA. This chain's CDR3 is CASSSSSGRGETQYF. In DNA, the CDR3 is TGTGCCAGCAGCTCGAGTAGCGGGCGAGGGGAGACCCAGTACTTC.

CDR3 coding DNA: TGTGCCACCGAGGACAGGGCCACAGATACGCAGTATTTT. The encoded protein is CATEDRATDTQYF. This sequence joins TRBV19 and TRBJ2-3; 8 positions agree with TRBD1. CDR1 and CDR2 (germline): LNHDA, SQIVND (reference sequence). The CDR3 sequence is 13 residues long. V gave up 10 bases and J gave up 2 bases; unmatched junction bases: 5.

The rearrangement uses TRBV6-1 and TRBJ1-6; TRBD1 might be the D (6 bases). This CDR3 is 15 amino acids long. Deletions cut 8 bases from V and 0 bases from J, with 11 bases between. Per germline, CDR1 MNHNS and CDR2 SASEGT. The CDR3 reads CASGGPNSYNSPLHF. The CDR3 bases are TGTGCCAGCGGGGGGCCCAACTCCTATAATTCACCCCTCCACTTT.

The rearrangement joins TRBV10-1 to TRBJ2-2, with D possibly matching TRBD2 (6 bases). Trimming took off 8 bases at V and 3 bases at J, with 7 bases between the two ends. This CDR3 comprises 12 residues. Germline CDR1 reads WNHNN; CDR2 reads SYGVQD (reference sequence). The CDR3 protein is CASGGDTGELFF. The DNA of the CDR3 is TGCGCCAGCGGCGGGGACACCGGGGAGCTGTTTTTT.

The rearrangement joins TRBV9 to TRBJ2-2; TRBD1 agrees at 10 bases. Per germline, CDR1 SGDLS and CDR2 YYNGEE. The CDR3 length is 16 residues. The junction had 4 bases not matched to a gene; V was cut back by 0 bases and J by 5 bases. The CDR3 loop is CASSVGDRGGTGELFF. In DNA form, the CDR3 reads TGTGCCAGCAGCGTAGGGGACAGGGGCGGAACCGGGGAGCTGTTTTTT. Together with reference TRBV9 and TRBJ2-2, the CDR3 gives the full variable domain: DSGVTQTPKHLITATGQRVTLRCSPRSGDLSVYWYQQSLDQGLQFLIQYYNGEERAKGNILERFSAQQFPDLHSELNLSSLELGDSALYFCASSVGDRGGTGELFFGEGSRLTVL.

V usage is TRBV21-1 and J usage is TRBJ2-2; the table gives TRBD1 as D, unverified against the DNA. TRBV21-1 is a listed pseudogene. The CDR3 has 16 amino acids. The CDR3 DNA reads as TGTGCCAGCAGCACCCGGGACAGGGCTGACACCGGGGAGCTGTTTTTT. It specifies CASSTRDRADTGELFF.

This sequence joins TRBV5-1 and TRBJ2-1, with 14 positions matching TRBD2. Germline lookup yields CDR1 SGHRS and CDR2 YFSETQ. Unmatched junction bases numbered 9, after V lost 8 bases and J lost 8 bases. This CDR3 has 15 residues. The CDR3 nucleotides are TGCGCCAGTAAATGGACTAGCGGGAGGACGTATGAGCAGTTCTTC. Translation gives CASKWTSGRTYEQFF.

The chain combines TRBV5-1 with TRBJ2-7; 8 nucleotides line up with TRBD1. CDR1 and CDR2 (germline): SGHRS, YFSETQ. CDR3 length: 14 amino acids. The V segment lost 1 base and the J segment 3 bases; nucleotides outside the gene matches: 3. This CDR3 reads CASSLWTGSYEQYF. The CDR3 DNA reads TGCGCCAGCAGCTTGTGGACAGGGAGCTACGAGCAGTACTTC.

This rearrangement joins TRBV5-8 to TRBJ1-3; 9 bases line up with TRBD1. Germline loops: CDR1 SGHTS, CDR2 YDEGEE. The CDR3 has 14 amino acids. Unmatched junction bases numbered 3, after V lost 5 bases and J lost 3 bases. The CDR3 DNA reads as TGTGCCAGCAGGCGGACAGGGGATGGAAACACCATATATTTT. Protein: CASRRTGDGNTIYF.

V gene TRBV11-3 combines with J gene TRBJ1-1; D might be TRBD1 (5 bases). Per the germline V gene, CDR1 is SGHNT and CDR2 is YENEEA. The CDR3 runs to 15 residues. The germline V and J ends were trimmed by 5 bases and 4 bases, with 17 bases remaining between them. The CDR3 loop reads CASSARNGGGTEAFF. The CDR3 nucleotides read TGTGCCAGCAGCGCCCGGAATGGGGGAGGCACTGAAGCTTTCTTT.

This clone was seen a handful of times. This rearrangement joins TRBV19 to TRBJ2-7; 7 bases map to TRBD2. V lost 6 bases and J lost 4; bases outside the gene matches: 6. This CDR3 spans 13 amino acids. Germline V gives CDR1 LNHDA, CDR2 SQIVND (reference sequence). The CDR3 is CASSLGGVYEQYF. CDR3 coding DNA: TGTGCCAGTAGCTTGGGAGGGGTGTACGAGCAGTACTTC.

V is TRBV18 and J is TRBJ1-1; a possible D gene is TRBD1 (5 bases). V was trimmed by 2 bases and J by 1 base, leaving 14 bases between them. The CDR3 extends over 16 amino acids. Germline V gene lookup returns CDR1 KGHSH and CDR2 LQKENI. The CDR3 protein is CASSPGRLGRNTEAFF. CDR3 DNA sequence: TGTGCCAGCTCACCAGGTCGGTTGGGGCGGAACACTGAAGCTTTCTTT.

The V and J genes are TRBV27 and TRBJ1-2; D unresolved. The V and J ends lost 0 bases and 3 bases respectively, with 8 bases between them. The CDR3 loop spans 14 amino acids. Germline V CDR1 and CDR2: MNHEY, SMNVEV (reference sequence). CDR3 nucleotides: TGTGCCAGCAGTTTATCTTGGCAGGACTATGGCTACACCTTC. This translates into CASSLSWQDYGYTF.

This rearrangement joins TRBV7-9 to TRBJ2-3, with D perhaps matching TRBD2 (6 bases). The CDR3 has 15 amino acids. The ends were cut back, 4 bases at V and 2 bases at J, with 13 bases in the middle. CDR1 SEHNR and CDR2 FQNEAQ come from the germline V gene (reference sequence). The CDR3 nucleotides are TGTGCCAGCAGCTCCCTCGGGGGAATCACAGATACGCAGTATTTT. It specifies CASSSLGGITDTQYF.

The rearrangement uses TRBV9 and TRBJ1-1; 7 bases are a match to TRBD1. The CDR3 covers 14 residues. The junction had 5 bases not matched to a gene; V was cut back by 5 bases and J by 1 base. The V gene's germline CDR1 is SGDLS and CDR2 YYNGEE. CDR3 sequence (DNA): TGTGCCAGCAGTGAGGGACAGCCGAACACTGAAGCTTTCTTT. It translates to CASSEGQPNTEAFF.

This clone has more than one count but fewer than ten. The chain is built from TRBV27 and TRBJ2-3; 11 nucleotides align to TRBD2. Germline V CDR1 and CDR2: MNHEY, SMNVEV (reference sequence). V lost 8 bases to trimming and J lost 3 bases; unmatched junction nucleotides: 7. The CDR3 totals 15 residues. DNA of the CDR3: TGTGCCAGCCAGATTCTAGCGGGGGGTACAGATACGCAGTATTTT. As protein: CASQILAGGTDTQYF.

The chain is built from TRBV30 and TRBJ2-5; 8 bases match TRBD1. The germline gives CDR1 GTSNPN, CDR2 SVGIG (reference sequence). This CDR3 contains 14 residues. The CDR3 region has the DNA TGTGCTGGGGGATCGCGACAGGGGAGCGAGACCCAGTACTTC. It yields the protein CAGGSRQGSETQYF.

V usage is TRBV6-6 and J usage is TRBJ2-7, with D maybe TRBD1 (5 bases). The ends were cut back, 10 bases at V and 3 bases at J, with 13 bases in the middle. Germline V CDR1 and CDR2: MNHNY, SVGAGI (reference sequence). There are 12 residues in the CDR3. CDR3 protein: CATRTPLYEQYF. As DNA, the CDR3 is TGTGCCACCAGGACACCGCTCTACGAGCAGTACTTC.